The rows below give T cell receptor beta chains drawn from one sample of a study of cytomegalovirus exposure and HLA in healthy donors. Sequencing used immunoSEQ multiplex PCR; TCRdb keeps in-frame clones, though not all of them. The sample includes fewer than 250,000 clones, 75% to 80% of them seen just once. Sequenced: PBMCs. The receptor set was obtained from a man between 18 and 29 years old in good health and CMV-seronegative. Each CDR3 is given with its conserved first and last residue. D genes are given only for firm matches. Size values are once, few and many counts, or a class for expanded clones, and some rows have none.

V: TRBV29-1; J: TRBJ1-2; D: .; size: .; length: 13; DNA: TGCAGCGTTGCAGGGGCCGTCACGAATGGCTACACCTTC; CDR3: CSVAGAVTNGYTF
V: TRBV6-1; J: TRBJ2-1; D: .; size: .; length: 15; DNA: TGTGCCAGCAGCCACGAGCCCGGCTCCTACAATGAGCAGTTCTTC; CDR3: CASSHEPGSYNEQFF
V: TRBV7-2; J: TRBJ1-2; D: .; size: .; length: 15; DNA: TGTGCCAGCACCCCCCCGAGCGACGGTTACTATGGCTACACCTTC; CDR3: CASTPPSDGYYGYTF
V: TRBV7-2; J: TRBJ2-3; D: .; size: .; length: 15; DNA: TGTGCCAGCAGCTTAGTCGGCTCCCGGGGAGGTACGCAGTATTTT; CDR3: CASSLVGSRGGTQYF
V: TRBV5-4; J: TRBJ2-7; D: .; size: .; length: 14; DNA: TGTGCCAGCAGCTTGGCTGGCAGTACCTACGAGCAGTACTTC; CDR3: CASSLAGSTYEQYF
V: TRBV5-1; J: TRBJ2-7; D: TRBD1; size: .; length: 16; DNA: TGCGCCAGTGCCTCCTCTCCGGGACAGGGGGGGTACGAGCAGTACTTC; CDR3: CASASSPGQGGYEQYF
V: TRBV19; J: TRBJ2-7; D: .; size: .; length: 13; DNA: TGTGCCAGTAGTATATCCAGGGGCGAAGAGCAGTACTTC; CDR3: CASSISRGEEQYF
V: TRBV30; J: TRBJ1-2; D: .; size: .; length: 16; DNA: TGTGCCTGGAGTGTAAGATGGGGGGGATCTAACTATGGCTACACCTTC; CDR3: CAWSVRWGGSNYGYTF
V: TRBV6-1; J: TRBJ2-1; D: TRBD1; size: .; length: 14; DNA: TGTGCCAGCAGTCCTATACAGGGGCGCAATGAGCAGTTCTTC; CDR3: CASSPIQGRNEQFF
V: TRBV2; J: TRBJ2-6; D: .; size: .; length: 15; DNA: TGTGCCAGCAGTGAATCCGGCTCTGGGGCCAACGTCCTGACTTTC; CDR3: CASSESGSGANVLTF
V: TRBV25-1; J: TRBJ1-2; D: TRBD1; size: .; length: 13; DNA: TGTGCCAGCAGTGGACAGGGGCACTATGGCTACACCTTC; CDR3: CASSGQGHYGYTF
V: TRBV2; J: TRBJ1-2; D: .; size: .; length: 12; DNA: TGTGCCAGCGCGACAGGAGGCTATGGCTACACCTTC; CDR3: CASATGGYGYTF
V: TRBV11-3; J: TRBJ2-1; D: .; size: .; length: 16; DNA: TGTGCCAGCAGCCAGGCCCTTGTCAGCTCCTACAATGAGCAGTTCTTC; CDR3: CASSQALVSSYNEQFF
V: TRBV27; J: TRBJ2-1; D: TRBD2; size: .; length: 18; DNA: TGTGCCAGCAGTTTATGGGGACTAGCGGGAGAGTCCTACAATGAGCAGTTCTTC; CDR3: CASSLWGLAGESYNEQFF
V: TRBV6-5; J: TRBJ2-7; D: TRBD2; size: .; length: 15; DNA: TGTGCCAGCAGTTACAGCACTAGCGGGAGGTACGAGCAGTACTTC; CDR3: CASSYSTSGRYEQYF
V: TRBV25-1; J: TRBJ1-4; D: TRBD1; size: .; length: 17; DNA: TGTGCCAGCAGTGAGTGGACAGGGGATCCAACTAATGAAAAACTGTTTTTT; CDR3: CASSEWTGDPTNEKLFF
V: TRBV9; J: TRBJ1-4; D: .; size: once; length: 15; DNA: TGTGCCAGCAGCGTCTCGACTGGAACTAATGAAAAACTGTTTTTT; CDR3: CASSVSTGTNEKLFF
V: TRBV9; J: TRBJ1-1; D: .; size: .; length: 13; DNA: TGTGCCAGCAGCGTAGCTGGGAGCACTGAAGCTTTCTTT; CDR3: CASSVAGSTEAFF
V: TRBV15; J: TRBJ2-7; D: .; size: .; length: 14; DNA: TGTGCCACCAGCAGAGATGCGGGGGCTCGGGAGCAGTACTTC; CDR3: CATSRDAGAREQYF
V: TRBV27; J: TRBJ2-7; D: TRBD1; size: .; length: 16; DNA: TGTGCCAGCAGTGTGGTAGGACAGGGGGCTACCTACGAGCAGTACTTC; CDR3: CASSVVGQGATYEQYF
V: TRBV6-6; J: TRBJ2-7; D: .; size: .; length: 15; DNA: TGTGCCAGCAGATCGACGCCGGGACAAAATTACGAGCAGTACTTC; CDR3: CASRSTPGQNYEQYF
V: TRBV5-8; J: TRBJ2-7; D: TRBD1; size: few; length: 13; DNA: TGTGCCAGCGCCGGGACAGGGAACTACGAGCAGTACTTC; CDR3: CASAGTGNYEQYF
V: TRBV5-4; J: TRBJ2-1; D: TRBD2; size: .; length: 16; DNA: TGTGCCAGCCTTAAAATTAGCGGGAGGGCCAGAAATGAGCAGTTCTTC; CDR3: CASLKISGRARNEQFF
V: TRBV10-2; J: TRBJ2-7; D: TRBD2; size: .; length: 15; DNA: TGCGCCAGCACACCGGGACTAGCGGGCTCCTACGAGCAGTACTTC; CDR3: CASTPGLAGSYEQYF
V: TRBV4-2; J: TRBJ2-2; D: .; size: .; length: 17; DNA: TGTGCCAGCAGCCAACCCAGGGGTCCCTCGAACACCGGGGAGCTGTTTTTT; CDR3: CASSQPRGPSNTGELFF
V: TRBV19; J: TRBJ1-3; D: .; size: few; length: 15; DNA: TGTGCCAGTAGTATAGATCTTACTGGGAGCAACACCATATATTTT; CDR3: CASSIDLTGSNTIYF
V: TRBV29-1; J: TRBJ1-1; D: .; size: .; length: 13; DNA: TGCAGCGTTGTAGGGAGGCTTTACACTGAAGCTTTCTTT; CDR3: CSVVGRLYTEAFF
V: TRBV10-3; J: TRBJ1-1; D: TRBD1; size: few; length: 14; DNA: TGTGCCATCTCGAATACAGGGGCCAACACTGAAGCTTTCTTT; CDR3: CAISNTGANTEAFF
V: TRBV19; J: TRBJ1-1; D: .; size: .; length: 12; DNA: TGTGCCAGTACCCCGGACACTTGTGAAGCTTTCTTT; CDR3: CASTPDTCEAFF
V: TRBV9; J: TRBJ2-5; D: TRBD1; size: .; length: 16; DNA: TGTGCCAGCAGCCCAGGGAGGGACAGGGCCGTCGAGACCCAGTACTTC; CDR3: CASSPGRDRAVETQYF
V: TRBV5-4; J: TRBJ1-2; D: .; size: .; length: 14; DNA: TGTGCCAGCAGCCCGGAGAGGTCTAACTATGGCTACACCTTC; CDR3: CASSPERSNYGYTF
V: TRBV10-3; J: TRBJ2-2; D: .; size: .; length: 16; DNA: TGTGCCATCAGTGATACCGGGAAGCCTAGCACCGGGGAGCTGTTTTTT; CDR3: CAISDTGKPSTGELFF
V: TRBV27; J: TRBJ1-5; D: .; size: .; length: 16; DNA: TGTGCCAGCCCACTTACGCGACAAGGGGGTGATCAGCCCCAGCATTTT; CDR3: CASPLTRQGGDQPQHF
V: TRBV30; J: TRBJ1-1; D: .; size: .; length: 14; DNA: TGTGCCTGGAGTTTGTGGGGCTCCCCCACTGAAGCTTTCTTT; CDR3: CAWSLWGSPTEAFF
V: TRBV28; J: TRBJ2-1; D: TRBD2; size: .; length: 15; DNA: TGTGCCAGCAGTTTACCGGGAGGCTCCTACAATGAGCAGTTCTTC; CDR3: CASSLPGGSYNEQFF
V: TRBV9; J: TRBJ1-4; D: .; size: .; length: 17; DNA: TGTGCCAGCAGCAGCGGGGCAGGGACGGCAACTAATGAAAAACTGTTTTTT; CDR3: CASSSGAGTATNEKLFF
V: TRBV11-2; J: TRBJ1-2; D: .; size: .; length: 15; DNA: TGTGCCAGCAGCCCAGGGGCTGAGGCTGGGTATGGCTACACCTTC; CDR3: CASSPGAEAGYGYTF
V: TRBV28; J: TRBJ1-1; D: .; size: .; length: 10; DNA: TGTGCCAGCTGGGGGGAGCGAGCTTTCTTT; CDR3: CASWGERAFF
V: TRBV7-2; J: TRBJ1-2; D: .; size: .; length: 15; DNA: TGTGCCACCCCGGACAGTCGCAATCCACTCTATGGCTACACCTTC; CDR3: CATPDSRNPLYGYTF
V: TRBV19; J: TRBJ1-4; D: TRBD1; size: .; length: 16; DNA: TGTGCCAGTAGTCCTCTTGGGACAGGGGGTAATGAAAAACTGTTTTTT; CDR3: CASSPLGTGGNEKLFF
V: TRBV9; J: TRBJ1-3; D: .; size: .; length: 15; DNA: TGTGCCAGCAGCCCAGGGGTCCCTTCTGGAAACACCATATATTTT; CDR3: CASSPGVPSGNTIYF
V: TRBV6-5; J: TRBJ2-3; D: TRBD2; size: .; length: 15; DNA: TGTGCCAGCAGTTTCAGCGGGGGAGGCACAGATACGCAGTATTTT; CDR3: CASSFSGGGTDTQYF
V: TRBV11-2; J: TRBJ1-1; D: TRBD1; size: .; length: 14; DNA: TGTGCCAGCAGCTTACGGGACAGGAACACTGAAGCTTTCTTT; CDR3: CASSLRDRNTEAFF
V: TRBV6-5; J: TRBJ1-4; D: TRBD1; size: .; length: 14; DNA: TGTGCCAGCATGCGAGAACAGGGGGTTGAAAAACTGTTTTTT; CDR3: CASMREQGVEKLFF
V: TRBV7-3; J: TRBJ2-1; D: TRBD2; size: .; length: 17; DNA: TGTGCCAGCAGCCAAGGACTAGCCCCTAGCTCCTACAATGAGCAGTTCTTC; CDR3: CASSQGLAPSSYNEQFF
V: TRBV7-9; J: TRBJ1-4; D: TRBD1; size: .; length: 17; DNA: TGTGCCAGCAGCTTGTTGACAGGGTGGCCAACTAATGAAAAACTGTTTTTT; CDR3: CASSLLTGWPTNEKLFF
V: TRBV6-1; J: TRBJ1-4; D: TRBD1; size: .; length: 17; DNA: TGTGCCAGCAGTGAAGCGGGGACAGGATACGGTAATGAAAAACTGTTTTTT; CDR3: CASSEAGTGYGNEKLFF
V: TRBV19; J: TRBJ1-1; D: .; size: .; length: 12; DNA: TGTGCCAGTAGTATACAGGGTACTGAAGCTTTCTTT; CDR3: CASSIQGTEAFF
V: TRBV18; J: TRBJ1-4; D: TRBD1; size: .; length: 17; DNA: TGTGCCAGCTCACCGAAGGCAGGGGGCGGATCTAATGAAAAACTGTTTTTT; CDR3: CASSPKAGGGSNEKLFF
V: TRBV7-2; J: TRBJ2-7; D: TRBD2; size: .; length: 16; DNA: TGTGCCAGCAGCTTAGTATCGGGGGGTAGTAACTACGAGCAGTACTTC; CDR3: CASSLVSGGSNYEQYF
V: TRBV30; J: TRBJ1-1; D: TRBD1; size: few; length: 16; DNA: TGTGCCTGGAGTGTGTGGGGGGACAGGTTGGGGACTGAAGCTTTCTTT; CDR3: CAWSVWGDRLGTEAFF
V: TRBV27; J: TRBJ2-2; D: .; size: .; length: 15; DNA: TGTGCCAGCAGTCCCGGGACATTGAACACCGGGGAGCTGTTTTTT; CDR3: CASSPGTLNTGELFF
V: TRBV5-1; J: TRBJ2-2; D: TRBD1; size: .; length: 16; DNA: TGCGCCAGCAGCTCTTCCGGACAGGGAATCACCGGGGAGCTGTTTTTT; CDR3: CASSSSGQGITGELFF
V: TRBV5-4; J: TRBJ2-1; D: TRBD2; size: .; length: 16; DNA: TGTGCCAGCAGCTTACCCGGGACTAGCGGGAGAAGTGAGCAGTTCTTC; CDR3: CASSLPGTSGRSEQFF
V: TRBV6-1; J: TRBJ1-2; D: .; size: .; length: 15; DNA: TGTGCCAGCAGTGAAGATAAGGGGCTTGACTATGGCTACACCTTC; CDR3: CASSEDKGLDYGYTF